This TCR beta chain appears in the sequencing data of a study of T cells in Graves' hyperthyroidism and ophthalmopathy. Amplified regions were TCR beta CDR3 sequences from RNA transcripts. The TCR CDR3 first-round RT-PCR relied on the HTBI primer set. MiXCR, applied by TCRdb to the multiplex PCR reads, yields one record per CDR3 protein. The repertoire holds 600,000 or so distinct CDR3 sequences, with 16% as singletons. Study observations and caveats: In the blood, most expanded thyroid clonotypes above 0.001 appeared as well.

Diagnosing involved the use of clinical symptoms, serum thyroxine and TRAb, thyroid ultrasound and orbital computed tomography. Source material for PBMCs was around 10 ml fresh peripheral blood. With V trimmed by 3 bases and J by 7 bases, 16 bases remained unmatched. CDR3 length: 17 amino acids. Germline values: CDR1 SEHNR, CDR2 FQNEAQ (reference sequence). Comment on this clonotype: Its antigen remains unidentified. This could be a read error, since a much larger clone is one nucleotide away.

This clonotype was sampled from a woman aged 25 to 39 with Graves' hyperthyroidism. Source material: blood. The chain has TRBV7-9 and TRBJ2-7, with TRBD1 matching 9 bases. The CDR3 region has the DNA TGTGCCAGCAGCTTGGGACAGGGATCAGCTACCTACAATGAGCAGTACTTC. Translating gives CASSLGQGSATYNEQYF.